The TCR beta chain described here comes from a study of blood T cell repertoires in COVID-19. Overall study context: The United States, Italy and Spain were the sources of the acute and convalescent COVID-19 samples. T cells, B-cell-depleted T cells, or PBMCs provided the cDNA or gDNA that served as material.

Original processing methods: Amplified reference gene primers provided the basis for estimating nucleated cell counts. The table came from immunoSEQ multiplex PCR; TCRdb's copy has only in-frame clones and leaves some out. V and J calls and clone size are copied from that table; D and trimming were computed from the DNA. The sample contains roughly 190,000 clones, about 85% of which appear only once. Germline V gene lookup returns CDR1 KGHSH and CDR2 LQKENI. The CDR3 has 15 residues. Trimming removed 0 bases from V and 5 bases from J, with 13 bases in between. The sequence came from a woman of 80 years or more in a cohort sampled during active or convalescent COVID-19. Specimen: peripheral blood. V is TRBV18 and J is TRBJ2-5; D is perhaps TRBD2 (6 bases). The CDR3 DNA follows: TGTGCCAGCTCACCACCGGGAGGAGCGCGCGAGACCCAGTACTTC. Amino acid sequence: CASSPPGGARETQYF.